The present T cell receptor (beta chain) was sequenced within a study of blood T cell repertoires in COVID-19 (dated by TCRdb to the early 2020s). For context, the study as a whole: Samples covering the acute and convalescent phases of COVID-19 were provided by collaborators in the United States, Italy and Spain. The dataset comprised deeply sampled blood TCRbeta repertoires from subjects exposed to, actively infected with, or recovered from COVID-19. Samples came from the ongoing ImmuneRACE study (first 160 participants) plus 1,254 subjects from 6 global collaborators. Sample metadata almost always included a de-identified subject ID, COVID-19 status, age in years and sex. A freely available public database, intended as a resource for researchers studying the immune response to SARS-CoV-2, is where the repertoires were released. The material from the prospective study consisted of cDNA or gDNA derived from T cells, B-cell-depleted T cells, or PBMCs. HLA class I and class II types, where available, came from metadata supplied by the sample provider rather than from assay-based typing.

General study outcomes and caveats: The quantity of clinical and demographic metadata differed by source and by participant and was supplied without curation.

With respect to this clone: The target of this receptor is not known. Within one base of it there is no much larger clone, and no base qualities were kept.

TCRbeta CDR3 regions were amplified from genomic DNA using the immunoSEQ Assay, a bias-controlled multiplex PCR. The published analysis was carried out like this. The number of nucleated cells in each sample was estimated by amplification of reference gene primers within the assay. To quantify the absolute abundance of each unique TCRbeta CDR3 rearrangement, sequence reads were collapsed and filtered. Productive Simpson clonality was computed per sample as the square root of Simpson's diversity index over productive rearrangements. What TCRdb holds here is the immuneACCESS table cut down to in-frame rearrangements. Part of the clones is not present; checked against another copy, under half of the missing clones reflect an unresolved V gene, and the others are unexplained. The DNA was the basis for D and trimming; V, J and clone size are from that table. Recorded for this sample are about 29,000 clones; around 92% of them occurred a single time. Roughly 3.9% of the sample lies in the top ten.

Each collaborating institution followed its own protocols to collect whole blood in K2EDTA tubes. For TCRbeta analysis, collaborators shipped samples in one of three forms: frozen whole blood, isolated PBMCs, or DNA extracted from either of those sample types. V drops 3 bases and J drops 0 bases, leaving 9 bases in between. CDR3 length: 15 amino acids, cysteine to phenylalanine. Only the CDR3 region is kept as DNA, spanning 45 bases read in frame from base 1. Reading the germline V gene gives CDR1 SGHDN and CDR2 FVKESK. The V and J genes are TRBV14 and TRBJ1-3; the D segment cannot be called with confidence. This sequence was found in a human donor in a cohort sampled during active COVID-19. The sequencing input was peripheral blood. The base sequence is TGTGCCAGCAGCCATCGACGGGGCTCTGGAAACACCATATATTTT. Translated, this gives CASSHRRGSGNTIYF.